One sample yielded the 30 T cell receptor beta chains listed below, sequenced in a study of T cell responses to AZD1222 COVID-19 vaccine. Sequencing was performed with immunoSEQ multiplex PCR; in TCRdb, only in-frame clones are kept and a portion is missing. The data hold about 120,000 clones, with 93% observed a single time. Here the sequenced sample was peripheral blood, taken on day 0 of AZD1222 vaccination. These receptors came from an adult in good health.

CDR3 in amino acids: CASSLEGQSRNSNQPQHF. The DNA for the CDR3 is TGTGCCAGCAGCTTAGAGGGACAGTCTCGTAATAGCAATCAGCCCCAGCATTTT. The chain recombines TRBV7-2 with TRBJ1-5; 7 positions agree with TRBD1. Germline CDR1 is SGHTA and CDR2 is FQGNSA. This CDR3 is built from 18 residues. J was trimmed by 0 bases and V by 1 base; bases with no gene match: 9.

V gene TRBV11-2 combines with J gene TRBJ2-7, with TRBD1 matching over 7 bases. Germline V lookup: CDR1 SGHAT, CDR2 FQNNGV. The CDR3 is 14 amino acids. The V gene end was trimmed by 5 bases and the J gene end by 0 bases; junction bases not matched to a gene: 4. CDR3 sequence (DNA): TGTGCCAGCAGCGATACAGGGGTCTCCTACGAGCAGTACTTC. Encoded protein: CASSDTGVSYEQYF.

The rearrangement uses TRBV12-5 and TRBJ2-3; TRBD2 is a possible D gene (6 bases). CDR3 length: 15 amino acids. Germline CDR1 reads LGHNT; CDR2 reads FRNRAP. Trimming stripped 7 bases from V and 6 bases from J, with 20 bases between. In DNA form, the CDR3 reads TGTGCTAGTGCCCCCCCTGGGGGGTTCACTGATACGCAGTATTTT. It specifies CASAPPGGFTDTQYF.

The chain couples TRBV27 to TRBJ2-3; D unresolved. The V end was cut by 0 bases, the J end by 3 bases, with 13 bases between. In germline, CDR1 is MNHEY, CDR2 SMNVEV (reference sequence). CDR3 length: 16 amino acids. CDR3 sequence: CASSLSPSMGTDTQYF. As DNA, the CDR3 is TGTGCCAGCAGTTTATCCCCTTCCATGGGTACAGATACGCAGTATTTT.

CDR3 bases: TGTGCTAGTGGTTTGGTACAAACCGACGTGCGTCGCTACACCTTC. It codes for CASGLVQTDVRRYTF. The chain recombines TRBV12-5 with TRBJ1-2, with unresolved D. The CDR3 loop spans 15 amino acids. Trimming removed 0 bases from V and 9 bases from J, with 17 bases in between. Germline CDR1 and CDR2: LGHNT and FRNRAP. Looking up the rest from reference TRBV12-5 and TRBJ1-2 gives the full variable domain: DARVTQTPRHKVTEMGQEVTMRCQPILGHNTVFWYRQTMMQGLELLAYFRNRAPLDDSGMPKDRFSAEMPDATLATLKIQPSEPRDSAVYFCASGLVQTDVRRYTFGSGTRLTVV.

The V and J genes are TRBV18 and TRBJ1-6, with D possibly TRBD1 on 5 matching bases. In germline, CDR1 is KGHSH, CDR2 LQKENI. The CDR3 is 17 amino acids. Trimming stripped 4 bases from V and 13 bases from J, with 26 bases between. In DNA form, the CDR3 reads TGTGCCAGCTCACTTATCTCCCAAAGGGGAGTCCTGGCCCCCCTCCACTTT. The encoded protein is CASSLISQRGVLAPLHF.

The genes are TRBV3-1 (or the pseudogene TRBV3-2) and TRBJ2-1; D unclear. The CDR3 spans 13 residues. Per the germline V gene, CDR1 is LGHDT and CDR2 is YNNKEL (reference sequence). Trimming cost V 2 bases and J 8 bases, with 10 bases left between them. CDR3 loop: CASSQSPFDEQFF. Written as DNA, the CDR3 is TGTGCCAGCAGCCAAAGCCCATTTGATGAGCAGTTCTTC.

The chain links TRBV4-2 to TRBJ2-3; D is unclear. Trimming took off 0 bases at V and 8 bases at J, with 12 bases between the two ends. Germline V CDR1 and CDR2: LGHNA, YNFKEQ. CDR3 length: 14 residues. The CDR3 DNA sequence: TGTGCCAGCAGCCAAGATCGGGTCCCAGGTACGCAGTATTTT. It translates to CASSQDRVPGTQYF.

The chain recombines TRBV28 with TRBJ2-7, with D possibly TRBD2 on 6 matching bases. The V gene lost 6 bases and the J gene lost 3 bases, with 12 bases spanning the gap. The CDR3 is made up of 13 amino acids. Germline V gene sequence: CDR1 MDHEN, CDR2 SYDVKM. For the CDR3, the DNA is TGTGCCAGCAGCTTGGGGGGAGGCTACGAGCAGTACTTC. It yields the protein CASSLGGGYEQYF.

The chain combines TRBV6-2 or TRBV6-3 with TRBJ2-2; D call uncertain. Per the germline V gene, CDR1 is MNHEY and CDR2 is SVGEGT. The CDR3 covers 16 residues. The ends were cut back, 2 bases at V and 0 bases at J, with 10 bases in the middle. CDR3 region: CASSYTRRTNTGELFF. The CDR3 coding sequence is TGTGCCAGCAGTTACACCCGGCGGACGAACACCGGGGAGCTGTTTTTT.

The rearrangement links TRBV2 to TRBJ1-5; D gene ambiguous. Germline values: CDR1 SNHLY, CDR2 FYNNEI. Deletions cut 8 bases from V and 3 bases from J, with 14 bases between. This CDR3 region has 14 residues. CDR3 nucleotide sequence: TGTGCCAGCGAGCGATCCCAGAACAATCAGCCCCAGCATTTT. Amino acids: CASERSQNNQPQHF. The whole variable domain, remainder taken from reference TRBV2 and TRBJ1-5, is EPEVTQTPSHQVTQMGQEVILRCVPISNHLYFYWYRQILGQKVEFLVSFYNNEISEKSEIFDDQFSVERPDGSNFTLKIRSTKLEDSAMYFCASERSQNNQPQHFGDGTRLSIL.

The table lists this clone with a few counts. The CDR3 reads CATSPGPAPGLNGYTF. CDR3 DNA: TGTGCCACCAGTCCTGGGCCAGCCCCAGGGCTGAATGGCTACACCTTC. The V call is TRBV24-1, the J call TRBJ1-2, with D possibly TRBD1 on 5 matching bases. Germline assignment: CDR1 KGHDR and CDR2 SFDVKD. The CDR3 covers 16 residues. Between the trimmed V and J ends, which lost 6 bases and 6 bases, there was a span of 22 bases.

The V gene is TRBV18, the J gene TRBJ2-3; 9 bases map to TRBD1. V trimming: 2 bases; J trimming: 3 bases; junction bases outside the gene matches: 9. The CDR3 runs 17 residues. The germline V gene has CDR1 KGHSH and CDR2 LQKENI. As DNA, the CDR3 is TGTGCCAGCTCACCATTCCGGGACAGGGTCAAGACAGATACGCAGTATTTT. Encoded protein: CASSPFRDRVKTDTQYF. Supplemented by reference TRBV18 and TRBJ2-3, the full variable domain reads NAGVMQNPRHLVRRRGQEARLRCSPMKGHSHVYWYRQLPEEGLKFMVYLQKENIIDESGMPKERFSAEFPKEGPSILRIQQVVRGDSAAYFCASSPFRDRVKTDTQYFGPGTRLTVL.

This chain links TRBV20-1 with TRBJ2-3; 9 bases match TRBD1. This CDR3 has 15 amino acids. The germline gives CDR1 DFQATT, CDR2 SNEGSKA (reference sequence). The junction had 8 bases not matched to a gene; V was cut back by 3 bases and J by 4 bases. The CDR3 DNA follows: TGCAGTGCTAGTCGAACAGGGGGCCTGGCAGATACGCAGTATTTT. Translation: CSASRTGGLADTQYF.

This rearrangement joins TRBV5-1 to TRBJ1-4; maybe TRBD1 (5 bases). The CDR3 spans 15 residues. Germline CDR1 and CDR2: SGHRS and YFSETQ. V lost 2 bases to trimming and J lost 7 bases, with 15 bases between them. DNA of the CDR3: TGCGCCAGCAGCTTAGTAGAAGGGGCCGGTGAAAAACTGTTTTTT. Translating gives CASSLVEGAGEKLFF. The entire variable domain, with the rest obtained from reference TRBV5-1 and TRBJ1-4, is as follows: KAGVTQTPRYLIKTRGQQVTLSCSPISGHRSVSWYQQTPGQGLQFLFEYFSETQRNKGNFPGRFSGRQFSNSRSEMNVSTLELGDSALYLCASSLVEGAGEKLFFGSGTQLSVL.

J is TRBJ1-3 and V is TRBV7-9, with TRBD1 as a possible D gene (6 bases). Trimming pared 8 bases from V and 0 bases from J, leaving 14 bases between. Per germline, CDR1 SEHNR and CDR2 FQNEAQ (reference sequence). The CDR3 runs to 15 residues. The chain's CDR3 is CASDPTGNSGNTIYF. In DNA form, the CDR3 reads TGTGCCAGCGACCCGACAGGAAACTCTGGAAACACCATATATTTT.

The J gene is TRBJ2-6, the V gene TRBV30; D call uncertain. Trimming left V 2 bases short and J 0 bases short, with 8 bases between. CDR3 length equals 15 residues. From germline, CDR1 is GTSNPN and CDR2 SVGIG (reference sequence). DNA for the CDR3: TGTGCCTGGAGTTTACATGGCTCTGGGGCCAACGTCCTGACTTTC. Its translation: CAWSLHGSGANVLTF. Based on the CDR3 plus reference TRBV30 and TRBJ2-6, the full variable domain is SQTIHQWPATLVQPVGSPLSLECTVEGTSNPNLYWYRQAAGRGLQLLFYSVGIGQISSEVPQNLSASRPQDRQFILSSKKLLLSDSGFYLCAWSLHGSGANVLTFGAGSRLTVL.

The chain employs TRBV21-1 and TRBJ1-6; the table assigns TRBD1, which was not confirmed against the DNA. TRBV21-1 is a pseudogene segment. This CDR3 is 20 amino acids long. The CDR3 DNA is TGTGCCAGCAGTACCCTATTCCCGGACAGGAAGAGCTCCTATAATTCACCCCTCCACTTT. Its protein is CASSTLFPDRKSSYNSPLHF.

This clone was recorded once. The chain is built from TRBV18 and TRBJ2-5; a possible D gene is TRBD2 (6 bases). Germline V gene sequence: CDR1 KGHSH, CDR2 LQKENI. Trimming removed 2 bases at V and 5 bases at J, with 9 bases between. The CDR3 sequence is 13 residues long. CDR3 residues: CASSPVEGETQYF. For the CDR3, the DNA is TGTGCCAGCTCACCAGTGGAGGGGGAGACCCAGTACTTC.

J is TRBJ2-1 and V is TRBV6-1, with 10 bases fitting TRBD2. The V gene end was trimmed by 3 bases and the J gene end by 10 bases; junction bases not matched to a gene: 12. There are 16 residues in the CDR3. Germline V gives CDR1 MNHNS, CDR2 SASEGT. The CDR3 DNA follows: TGTGCCAGCAGTGATATAGCGGGAGGCCGCAGGGGAGAGCAGTTCTTC. This gives the protein CASSDIAGGRRGEQFF.

The chain carries TRBV3-1 (or the pseudogene TRBV3-2) and TRBJ2-1; D remains unclear. The CDR3 is 15 residues long. Germline V gives CDR1 LGHDT, CDR2 YNNKEL (reference sequence). The V end was cut by 0 bases, the J end by 1 base, with 7 bases between. The CDR3 region is CASSQEGRSYNEQFF. The CDR3, as DNA: TGTGCCAGCAGCCAAGAGGGCAGGTCCTACAATGAGCAGTTCTTC.

The V gene is TRBV2, the J gene TRBJ2-6; D is undetermined. Germline assignment: CDR1 SNHLY and CDR2 FYNNEI. The CDR3 consists of 14 residues. The germline V and J ends were trimmed by 3 bases and 1 base, with 4 bases remaining between them. CDR3 sequence: CASSDWSGANVLTF. The CDR3, as DNA: TGTGCCAGCAGTGACTGGTCTGGGGCCAACGTCCTGACTTTC.

The CDR3 DNA sequence: TGTGCCAGTAGTATCCTCCGGGACAAGCCTGGAAACACCATATATTTT. It translates to CASSILRDKPGNTIYF. The chain combines TRBV19 with TRBJ1-3; D possibly corresponds to TRBD1 (6 bases). The CDR3 contains 16 residues. The V gene lost 3 bases and the J gene lost 2 bases, with 14 bases spanning the gap. Germline lookup yields CDR1 LNHDA and CDR2 SQIVND (reference sequence).

The chain joins TRBV28 to TRBJ2-3; no clear D. V lost 3 bases to trimming and J lost 6 bases, with 10 bases between them. This CDR3 has 13 amino acids. Per germline, CDR1 MDHEN and CDR2 SYDVKM. CDR3 residues: CASSFGSTDTQYF. The DNA of the CDR3 is TGTGCCAGCAGTTTCGGGTCTACCGATACGCAGTATTTT.

V and J are TRBV15 and TRBJ1-2, with D tentatively TRBD1 (6 bases). Trimming took 0 bases from V and 9 from J, leaving 17 bases between them. CDR1 and CDR2 from the germline V gene are LNHNV and YYDKDF (reference sequence). The CDR3 consists of 15 residues. CDR3 region: CATSRDSQGITSYTF. The CDR3 nucleotides read TGTGCCACCAGCAGAGATTCCCAGGGGATAACTAGCTACACCTTC. The variable domain in full, completed from reference TRBV15 and TRBJ1-2, reads DAMVIQNPRYQVTQFGKPVTLSCSQTLNHNVMYWYQQKSSQAPKLLFHYYDKDFNNEADTPDNFQSRRPNTSFCFLDIRSPGLGDTAMYLCATSRDSQGITSYTFGSGTRLTVV.

This chain links TRBV10-3 with TRBJ2-2; TRBD2 agrees at 9 bases. From germline, CDR1 is ENHRY and CDR2 SYGVKD. The trim removed 3 bases at V and 8 bases at J, leaving 7 bases unmatched. This CDR3 is built from 15 residues. The CDR3 sequence is CAISDIAGAGGELFF. The CDR3 region has the DNA TGTGCCATCAGTGATATAGCGGGAGCTGGTGGGGAGCTGTTTTTT.

This clone was recorded only once. V gene TRBV19 combines with J gene TRBJ1-2; 7 positions agree with TRBD1. Trimming took 7 bases from V and 4 from J; bases not matched to a gene: 12. The germline V gene encodes CDR1 LNHDA and CDR2 SQIVND (reference sequence). The CDR3 spans 15 residues. DNA of the CDR3: TGTGCCAGTAACGCCGCCCCAGGGGGAAGCTATGGCTACACCTTC. Its protein product is CASNAAPGGSYGYTF.

The rearrangement links TRBV29-1 to TRBJ2-5, with 9 bases identical to TRBD2. The CDR3 is 18 amino acids. The J segment lost 5 bases and the V segment lost 1 base, leaving 17 bases of the junction unmatched. Looked up from germline, CDR1 is SQVTM and CDR2 is ANQGSEA. CDR3 DNA sequence: TGCAGCGTTGAAGCGGTGCTAGCGGGATCCTTATTTTGGGAGACCCAGTACTTC. Its protein product is CSVEAVLAGSLFWETQYF.

This chain connects TRBV5-1 to TRBJ2-7; 9 positions match TRBD1. Germline V gene data show CDR1 as SGHRS and CDR2 as YFSETQ. The CDR3 is made up of 16 amino acids. V trimming: 2 bases; J trimming: 3 bases; junction bases outside the gene matches: 9. The CDR3 is CASSLQTGGLYYEQYF. The CDR3 region has the DNA TGCGCCAGCAGCTTACAGACAGGGGGTCTTTACTACGAGCAGTACTTC.

This chain connects TRBV12-3 or TRBV12-4 to TRBJ1-2, with D possibly matching TRBD1 (6 bases). V lost 5 bases, J lost 2 bases, and 6 bases lay in between. The CDR3 loop spans 12 amino acids. The chain's CDR3 is CASSDRNYGYTF. CDR3 nucleotide sequence: TGTGCCAGCAGTGACAGGAACTATGGCTACACCTTC.